Sequencing of this T cell receptor (beta chain) was carried out in a study of vaccination and CD4 T cells after COVID-19. The treatment here: approximately nine-day PBMC culture with coronavirus spike peptide pools or control peptides (ViraFEST assay). Turning to this clonotype: Its antigen is undetermined.

Once obtained from cultured CD4+ T cells, the DNA was sequenced using the Oncomine TCR Beta short-read assay. Once CD4+ T cells had been cultured, genomic DNA was extracted from them. Via MiXCR, TCRdb re-called the PCR reads, giving one row per CDR3 protein. This sample carries 13,000 to 15,000 distinct CDR3 sequences, around half of them seen once, and the ten largest clones take around 7.8%. The sequence came from a human donor who had recovered from COVID-19. The sample consisted of CD4+ T cells from blood, cultured in vitro.

As DNA, the CDR3 is TGTGCCACCACCTCCGGGGAAAGGGAGCTGTTTTTT. This codes for CATTSGERELFF. The chain has TRBV28 and TRBJ2-2; a weak D match, TRBD2 (5 bases). The CDR3 is made up of 12 amino acids. Trimming left V 10 bases short and J 9 bases short, with 15 bases between. Germline assignment: CDR1 MDHEN and CDR2 SYDVKM.